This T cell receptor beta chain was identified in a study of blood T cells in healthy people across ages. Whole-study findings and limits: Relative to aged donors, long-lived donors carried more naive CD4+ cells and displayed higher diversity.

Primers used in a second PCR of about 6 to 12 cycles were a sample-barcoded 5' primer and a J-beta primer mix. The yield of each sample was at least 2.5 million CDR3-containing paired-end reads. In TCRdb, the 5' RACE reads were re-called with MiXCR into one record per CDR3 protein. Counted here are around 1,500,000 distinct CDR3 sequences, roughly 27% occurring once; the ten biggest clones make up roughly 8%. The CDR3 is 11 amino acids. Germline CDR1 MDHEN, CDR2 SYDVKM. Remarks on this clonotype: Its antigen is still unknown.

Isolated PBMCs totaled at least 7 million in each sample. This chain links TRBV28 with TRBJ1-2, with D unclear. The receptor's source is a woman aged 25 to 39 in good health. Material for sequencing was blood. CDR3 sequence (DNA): TGTGTCCACTCCGGAGTCGATGGCTACACCTTC. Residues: CVHSGVDGYTF.